Following are 27 T cell receptor beta chains from one sample sequenced in a study of T cell responses to AZD1222 COVID-19 vaccine (dated by TCRdb to 2020 to 2022). Per the publication, the time point label means: baseline before first vaccination. Libraries came from the immunoSEQ multiplex PCR assay. TCRdb holds this immuneACCESS table with in-frame rearrangements only. Some clones are missing; in checked studies, unresolved V genes explain under half, and the rest has no known cause. The table for this sample lists some 120,000 clones; 90% to 95% of them were counted only once. In total, the top ten clones hold 2.5% to 3.5% of the sample. Sequenced material: peripheral blood, taken on day 0 of AZD1222 vaccination. All receptors come from an adult in good health.

The CDR3 sequence: CASSGDNEQFF. As DNA, the CDR3 is TGTGCCAGCAGCGGTGACAATGAGCAGTTCTTC. The chain is built from TRBV11-3 and TRBJ2-1; the D is unclear. The V end lost 5 bases, the J end lost 5 bases, and 4 bases lay between the germline ends. Germline assignment: CDR1 SGHNT and CDR2 YENEEA. The CDR3 totals 11 residues.

The V call is TRBV27, the J call TRBJ2-7; TRBD2 matches 7 bases. Losses at the gene ends were 3 bases for V and 3 bases for J; bases not matched to a gene: 5. The CDR3 has 14 amino acids. CDR1 and CDR2 from the germline V gene are MNHEY and SMNVEV (reference sequence). CDR3 amino acids: CASSLGSSGYEQYF. In nucleotides, the CDR3 is TGTGCCAGCAGTTTGGGCTCTAGCGGCTACGAGCAGTACTTC.

V and J are TRBV5-1 and TRBJ2-7; 12 bases are shared with TRBD2. Per the germline V gene, CDR1 is SGHRS and CDR2 is YFSETQ. The trim removed 4 bases at V and 2 bases at J, leaving 4 bases unmatched. The CDR3 runs to 15 residues. The chain's CDR3 is CASSKTSGSPYEQYF. The CDR3, as DNA: TGCGCCAGCAGCAAGACTAGCGGGAGCCCCTACGAGCAGTACTTC.

This chain uses TRBV29-1 with TRBJ1-1, with a tentative D call TRBD1 (6 bases). The germline CDR1 and CDR2 sequences are SQVTM and ANQGSEA. The CDR3 is 12 amino acids. The V end lost 3 bases, the J end lost 4 bases, and 9 bases lay between the germline ends. This chain's CDR3 is CSVDRGGTEAFF. DNA for the CDR3: TGCAGCGTTGACAGGGGTGGCACTGAAGCTTTCTTT.

V usage is TRBV7-8 and J usage is TRBJ1-4; TRBD1 is a possible D gene (5 bases). Germline V gene sequence: CDR1 SGHVS, CDR2 FQNEAQ. CDR3 length equals 18 residues. Trimming took 5 bases from V and 4 from J, leaving 23 bases between them. As DNA, the CDR3 is TGTGCCAGCAGCCCAAGCGGACACCCGGTTGACGGTAATGAAAAACTGTTTTTT. This encodes CASSPSGHPVDGNEKLFF.

This chain links TRBV18 with TRBJ2-7; D is unclear. CDR3 length: 14 residues. Germline V gene data show CDR1 as KGHSH and CDR2 as LQKENI. Trimming took off 4 bases at V and 2 bases at J, with 12 bases between the two ends. CDR3 in DNA: TGTGCCAGCTCACGGGCGATCGACGCCTACGAGCAGTACTTC. Amino acids: CASSRAIDAYEQYF.

The CDR3 protein is CASSDSFSSYNEQFF. In DNA, the CDR3 is TGTGCCAGCAGTGACTCGTTTAGCTCCTACAATGAGCAGTTCTTC. This rearrangement joins TRBV6-4 to TRBJ2-1; D not resolved. V lost 0 bases to trimming and J lost 0 bases, with 6 bases between them. The germline V gene has CDR1 MRHNA and CDR2 SNTAGT. The length of the CDR3 is 15 residues.

The V and J genes are TRBV19 and TRBJ1-1, with D possibly being TRBD1 (5 bases). Germline V gene data show CDR1 as LNHDA and CDR2 as SQIVND (reference sequence). The CDR3 totals 16 residues. The V end lost 4 bases, the J end lost 4 bases, and 19 bases lay between the germline ends. This CDR3 is CASSTPGPSEFTEAFF. The CDR3 DNA sequence: TGTGCCAGTAGTACCCCGGGACCCTCAGAGTTCACTGAAGCTTTCTTT.

The V call is TRBV7-6, the J call TRBJ2-1; TRBD2 matches 14 bases. Germline loops: CDR1 SGHVS, CDR2 FNYEAQ. J was trimmed by 9 bases and V by 1 base; bases with no gene match: 5. The CDR3 has 16 amino acids. CDR3: CASSLVVGLAGGEQFF. DNA of the CDR3: TGTGCCAGCAGCTTAGTTGTTGGACTAGCGGGAGGTGAGCAGTTCTTC.

The V call is TRBV28, the J call TRBJ2-7, with no clear D. With 7 bases removed from V and 6 bases from J, the gap between germline ends came to 10 bases. The CDR3 covers 11 residues. Germline V gene lookup returns CDR1 MDHEN and CDR2 SYDVKM. Written as DNA, the CDR3 is TGTGCCAGCAACTCCGGCGGCGAGCAGTACTTC. Amino acids: CASNSGGEQYF.

The CDR3 region is CASSESVGGEQYF. The CDR3 DNA reads TGCGCCAGCAGTGAGTCGGTAGGGGGCGAGCAGTACTTC. The chain couples TRBV10-1 to TRBJ2-7; D may be TRBD1 (6 bases). Trimming pared 0 bases from V and 6 bases from J, leaving 9 bases between. The CDR3 runs 13 residues. Germline V CDR1 and CDR2: WNHNN, SYGVQD (reference sequence).

The gene calls are TRBV15 and TRBJ1-1, with D perhaps matching TRBD1 (5 bases). The germline gives CDR1 LNHNV, CDR2 YYDKDF (reference sequence). The CDR3 is 15 residues long. Trimming took 5 bases from V and 2 from J, leaving 15 bases between them. Here the CDR3 DNA reads TGTGCCACCAGCTCGAGGGACCGAGCTAACACTGAAGCTTTCTTT. Protein product: CATSSRDRANTEAFF.

This sequence joins TRBV29-1 and TRBJ1-3, with 7 bases identical to TRBD1. Germline V gene lookup returns CDR1 SQVTM and CDR2 ANQGSEA. The CDR3 totals 11 residues. The trim removed 7 bases at V and 7 bases at J, leaving 4 bases unmatched. The DNA for the CDR3 is TGCAGCGGAACAGGGGTCAACACCATATATTTT. Its translation is CSGTGVNTIYF.

This chain connects TRBV6-4 to TRBJ2-3, with D possibly matching TRBD2 (6 bases). The CDR3 spans 15 residues. Trimming took off 0 bases at V and 0 bases at J, with 7 bases between the two ends. Looked up from germline, CDR1 is MRHNA and CDR2 is SNTAGT. The CDR3 coding sequence is TGTGCCAGCAGTGACTCGGCGGGAAGCACAGATACGCAGTATTTT. Translation: CASSDSAGSTDTQYF.

The genes are TRBV2 and TRBJ2-7; D gene unclear. The CDR3 length is 13 residues. Trimming pared 3 bases from V and 5 bases from J, leaving 11 bases between. CDR1 and CDR2 (germline): SNHLY, FYNNEI. The CDR3 DNA reads TGTGCCAGCAGTGACGGTTGGGGTGACGAGCAGTACTTC. Encoded protein: CASSDGWGDEQYF. The full variable domain, rest sourced from reference TRBV2 and TRBJ2-7, is EPEVTQTPSHQVTQMGQEVILRCVPISNHLYFYWYRQILGQKVEFLVSFYNNEISEKSEIFDDQFSVERPDGSNFTLKIRSTKLEDSAMYFCASSDGWGDEQYFGPGTRLTVT.

The rearrangement uses TRBV5-6 and TRBJ1-1; no firm D call. V dropped 2 bases and J dropped 1 base, with 12 bases sitting between them. Germline V gene lookup returns CDR1 SGHDT and CDR2 YYEEEE. The CDR3 runs 15 residues. CDR3 loop: CASSFRVIRNTEAFF. Written as DNA, the CDR3 is TGTGCCAGCAGCTTTAGAGTGATACGGAACACTGAAGCTTTCTTT.

Only a few counts were recorded for this clone. The chain is built from TRBV2 and TRBJ1-2, with D tentatively TRBD1 (6 bases). The CDR3 runs 15 residues. Trimming stripped 6 bases from V and 2 bases from J, with 16 bases between. Germline values: CDR1 SNHLY, CDR2 FYNNEI. CDR3 residues: CASRVNRELNYGYTF. CDR3 coding DNA: TGTGCCAGCAGGGTAAACAGGGAGCTGAACTATGGCTACACCTTC.

The chain's CDR3 is CASKDLAEETQYF. Here the CDR3 DNA reads TGTGCCAGCAAGGATCTAGCGGAAGAGACCCAGTACTTC. The chain combines TRBV7-2 with TRBJ2-5; TRBD2 matches 7 bases. The CDR3 totals 13 residues. V gave up 7 bases and J gave up 3 bases; unmatched junction bases: 5. In germline, CDR1 is SGHTA, CDR2 FQGNSA.

The V gene is TRBV10-3, the J gene TRBJ2-3; D ambiguous. Between the trimmed V and J ends, which lost 1 base and 2 bases, there was a span of 13 bases. Germline CDR1 reads ENHRY; CDR2 reads SYGVKD. This CDR3 is 16 amino acids long. The CDR3 reads CAISEWKGSDTDTQYF. In DNA form, the CDR3 reads TGTGCCATCAGTGAGTGGAAAGGGTCCGACACAGATACGCAGTATTTT.

The CDR3 DNA sequence: TGTGCCAGCAGCGCGCCCACAGGGGGCTCTGGAAACACCATATATTTT. This gives the protein CASSAPTGGSGNTIYF. The rearrangement links TRBV9 to TRBJ1-3; 8 nucleotides agree with TRBD1. Germline V gene lookup returns CDR1 SGDLS and CDR2 YYNGEE. This CDR3 comprises 16 residues. Trimming removed 3 bases from V and 0 bases from J; junction bases left unmatched: 5.

This chain's CDR3 is CASSETDSSYNEQFF. In DNA form, the CDR3 reads TGTGCCAGCAGTGAAACAGATAGCTCCTACAATGAGCAGTTCTTC. This chain connects TRBV6-1 to TRBJ2-1; D not resolved. This CDR3 has 15 amino acids. Germline V CDR1 and CDR2: MNHNS, SASEGT. V was cut by 2 bases and J by 0 bases, with 8 bases left in between.

The gene calls are TRBV12-3 or TRBV12-4 and TRBJ1-2; no definite D call. Between the trimmed V and J ends, which lost 5 bases and 8 bases, there was a span of 12 bases. The CDR3 runs to 12 residues. In nucleotides, the CDR3 is TGTGCCAGCAGTCCCCCTCTAAGCGGCTACACCTTC. Protein sequence: CASSPPLSGYTF.

The V call is TRBV28, the J call TRBJ1-1, with D uncertain. CDR1 MDHEN and CDR2 SYDVKM come from the germline V gene. There are 12 residues in the CDR3. The CDR3 loop is CATQFNYLEAFF. Here the CDR3 DNA reads TGTGCTACGCAGTTTAATTATCTTGAAGCTTTCTTT.

The chain links TRBV9 to TRBJ1-1; D is undetermined. The CDR3 runs 14 residues. The V end lost 0 bases, the J end lost 5 bases, and 11 bases lay between the germline ends. Germline assignment: CDR1 SGDLS and CDR2 YYNGEE. The DNA for the CDR3 is TGTGCCAGCAGCGTAGATGGCAGTGGGACTGAAGCTTTCTTT. It codes for CASSVDGSGTEAFF.

The rearrangement joins TRBV12-3 or TRBV12-4 to TRBJ1-2, with a weak D call TRBD1 (5 bases). This CDR3 spans 12 amino acids. V was clipped by 3 bases and J by 6 bases, with 8 bases between them. CDR3 residues: CASSFGTDGYTF. Here the CDR3 DNA reads TGTGCCAGCAGTTTCGGGACTGATGGCTACACCTTC.

The gene calls are TRBV18 and TRBJ1-3, with TRBD1 matching over 9 bases. From germline, CDR1 is KGHSH and CDR2 LQKENI. CDR3 length: 15 amino acids. V lost 2 bases and J lost 9; bases outside the gene matches: 8. In DNA, the CDR3 is TGTGCCAGCTCACCAGGAGCGGACAGGGGATTCACCATATATTTT. It codes for CASSPGADRGFTIYF. The whole variable domain, filled in from reference TRBV18 and TRBJ1-3, reads NAGVMQNPRHLVRRRGQEARLRCSPMKGHSHVYWYRQLPEEGLKFMVYLQKENIIDESGMPKERFSAEFPKEGPSILRIQQVVRGDSAAYFCASSPGADRGFTIYFGEGSWLTVV.

V gene TRBV11-3 combines with J gene TRBJ2-1; 8 positions agree with TRBD2. The CDR3 is 16 residues long. J gave up 5 bases and V 0 bases, and 6 bases lay outside the gene matches. The germline V gene has CDR1 SGHNT and CDR2 YENEEA. This CDR3 reads CASSLDFLAGNNEQFF. The CDR3 nucleotides are TGTGCCAGCAGCTTAGATTTCCTAGCGGGCAACAATGAGCAGTTCTTC. Full variable domain (outside the CDR3, taken from reference TRBV11-3 and TRBJ2-1): EAGVVQSPRYKIIEKKQPVAFWCNPISGHNTLYWYLQNLGQGPELLIRYENEEAVDDSQLPKDRFSAERLKGVDSTLKIQPAELGDSAVYLCASSLDFLAGNNEQFFGPGTRLTVL.